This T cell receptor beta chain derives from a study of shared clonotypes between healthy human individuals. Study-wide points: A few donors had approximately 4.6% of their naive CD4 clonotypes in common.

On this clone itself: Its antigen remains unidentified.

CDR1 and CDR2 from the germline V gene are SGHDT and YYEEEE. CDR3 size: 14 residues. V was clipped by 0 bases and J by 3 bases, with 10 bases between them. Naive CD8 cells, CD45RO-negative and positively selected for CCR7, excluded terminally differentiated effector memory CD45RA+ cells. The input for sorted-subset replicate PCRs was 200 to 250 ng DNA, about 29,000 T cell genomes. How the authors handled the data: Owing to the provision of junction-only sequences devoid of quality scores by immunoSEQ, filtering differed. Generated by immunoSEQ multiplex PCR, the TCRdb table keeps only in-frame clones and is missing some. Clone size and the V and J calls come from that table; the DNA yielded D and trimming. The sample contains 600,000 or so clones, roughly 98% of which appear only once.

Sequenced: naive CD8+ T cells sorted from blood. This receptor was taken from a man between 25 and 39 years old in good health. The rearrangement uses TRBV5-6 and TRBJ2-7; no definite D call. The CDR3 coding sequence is TGTGCCAGCAGCTTGGGCTCGCAAGTCTACGAGCAGTACTTC. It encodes CASSLGSQVYEQYF. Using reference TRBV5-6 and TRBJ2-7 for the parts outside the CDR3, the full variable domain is DAGVTQSPTHLIKTRGQQVTLRCSPKSGHDTVSWYQQALGQGPQFIFQYYEEEERQRGNFPDRFSGHQFPNYSSELNVNALLLGDSALYLCASSLGSQVYEQYFGPGTRLTVT.